This T cell receptor beta chain was documented in a study of shared clonotypes between healthy human individuals. The germline gives CDR1 SGDLS, CDR2 YYNGEE. Trimming cost V 3 bases and J 0 bases; bases outside gene matches: 3. The CDR3 covers 16 residues. Method: immunoSEQ multiplex PCR; TCRdb's copy keeps in-frame clones and lacks some. Of about 1 million clones listed, 65% to 75% were seen once; the top ten hold approximately 1.5%. V usage is TRBV9 and J usage is TRBJ2-2, with TRBD2 matching 9 bases. Sequencing was done on a sample of memory CD4+ T cells sorted from blood. Stated subset: CD45RA-negative fraction. The sequence came from a man in his late teens or twenties in good health. Written as DNA, the CDR3 is TGTGCCAGCAGCGGGACTAGCGCTTCGAACACCGGGGAGCTGTTTTTT. This sequence encodes CASSGTSASNTGELFF.